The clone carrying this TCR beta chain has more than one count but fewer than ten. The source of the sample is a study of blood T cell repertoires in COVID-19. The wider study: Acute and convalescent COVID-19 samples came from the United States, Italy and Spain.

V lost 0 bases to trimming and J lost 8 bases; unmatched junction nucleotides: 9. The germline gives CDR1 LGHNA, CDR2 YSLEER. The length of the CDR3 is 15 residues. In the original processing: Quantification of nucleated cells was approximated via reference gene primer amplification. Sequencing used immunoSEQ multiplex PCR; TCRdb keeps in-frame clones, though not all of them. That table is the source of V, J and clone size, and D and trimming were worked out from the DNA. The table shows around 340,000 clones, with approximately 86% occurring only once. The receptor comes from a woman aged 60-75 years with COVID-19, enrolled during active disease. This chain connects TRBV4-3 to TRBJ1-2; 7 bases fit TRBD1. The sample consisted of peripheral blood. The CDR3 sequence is CASSQDPTGPWGYTF. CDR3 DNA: TGCGCCAGCAGCCAAGACCCGACAGGGCCTTGGGGCTACACCTTC.